A single sample gave rise to the 22 T cell receptor beta chains below, sequenced in a study of T-cell reconstitution after alpha-beta-depleted transplantation in children. Molecular barcoding with unique molecular identifiers was used for the TCRbeta library. MiXCR, run by TCRdb on the PCR reads, gives a single entry per CDR3 protein. The table records hundreds of thousands of distinct CDR3 sequences, roughly 13% of them present only once. Material: PBMCs, obtained before TCRalphabeta/CD19-depleted stem cell transplant. These receptors all come from a girl aged 2 to 10 with congenital amegakaryocytic thrombocytopenia, due to receive a stem cell transplant.

The CDR3 nucleotides are TGTGCCATCAGTGAGCCCGGGACCCCGAACCCCTACGAGCAGTACTTC. This codes for CAISEPGTPNPYEQYF. The V gene is TRBV10-3, the J gene TRBJ2-7, with D perhaps TRBD1 or TRBD2 (5 bases each). V was pared by 2 bases and J by 2 bases, with 16 bases between. CDR1 and CDR2 (germline): ENHRY, SYGVKD. This CDR3 has 16 residues.

This clonotype was seen a few times. This chain connects TRBV11-2 to TRBJ2-5, with D possibly TRBD2 on 5 matching bases. The CDR3 length is 15 residues. The germline V and J ends were trimmed by 0 bases and 7 bases, with 15 bases remaining between them. Germline CDR1 reads SGHAT; CDR2 reads FQNNGV. The CDR3, as DNA: TGTGCCAGCAGCTTAGATCCTAGCCCGGAGGTGACCCAGTACTTC. As protein: CASSLDPSPEVTQYF.

The V gene is TRBV20-1, the J gene TRBJ2-5; 13 positions match TRBD2. Germline V CDR1 and CDR2: DFQATT, SNEGSKA (reference sequence). V trimming: 5 bases; J trimming: 3 bases; junction bases outside the gene matches: 6. CDR3 length equals 15 residues. In DNA form, the CDR3 reads TGCAGTGCTGGCGGACTAGCGGGAGATGAAGAGACCCAGTACTTC. This encodes CSAGGLAGDEETQYF.

The CDR3 sequence is CASSLERGGTGLWEQYF. The DNA of the CDR3 is TGCGCCAGCAGCTTGGAAAGGGGGGGGACAGGGTTGTGGGAGCAGTACTTC. The V gene is TRBV5-1, the J gene TRBJ2-7; 9 nucleotides line up with TRBD1. In germline, CDR1 is SGHRS, CDR2 YFSETQ. With V trimmed by 0 bases and J by 7 bases, 14 bases remained unmatched. The CDR3 spans 17 residues. Full variable domain (remainder filled in from reference TRBV5-1 and TRBJ2-7): KAGVTQTPRYLIKTRGQQVTLSCSPISGHRSVSWYQQTPGQGLQFLFEYFSETQRNKGNFPGRFSGRQFSNSRSEMNVSTLELGDSALYLCASSLERGGTGLWEQYFGPGTRLTVT.

This clonotype was recorded many times. V and J are TRBV5-1 and TRBJ2-1; tentative D call: TRBD2 (5 bases). This CDR3 contains 15 residues. Germline V lookup: CDR1 SGHRS, CDR2 YFSETQ. Trimming shortened V by 0 bases and J by 5 bases, and 12 bases separated the two germline ends. The DNA of the CDR3 is TGCGCCAGCAGCTTGGTAATAGGGCGGGACAATGAGCAGTTCTTC. This codes for CASSLVIGRDNEQFF.

The J gene is TRBJ2-1, the V gene TRBV6-2 or TRBV6-3; D not certain. The CDR3 spans 14 residues. Germline CDR1 MNHEY, CDR2 SVGEGT. Trimming took off 5 bases at V and 8 bases at J, with 16 bases between the two ends. For the CDR3, the DNA is TGTGCCAGCAGTCCTCGTCCTCGTGGCGATGAGCAGTTCTTC. It is translated as CASSPRPRGDEQFF.

This clonotype appeared a single time. A much larger clone lies one base from this, so it may be a read error. The V gene is TRBV18, the J gene TRBJ2-1; D is undetermined. V lost 10 bases to trimming and J lost 4 bases, with 11 bases between them. This CDR3 region has 12 residues. Germline-derived CDR1 and CDR2 are KGHSH and LQKENI. The CDR3 sequence is CATEALYNEQFF. In DNA, the CDR3 is TGTGCCACCGAGGCCCTTTACAATGAGCAGTTCTTC.

This chain links TRBV9 with TRBJ2-5, with 7 bases that match TRBD2. The CDR3 length is 14 residues. Germline values: CDR1 SGDLS, CDR2 YYNGEE. V shed 3 bases and J 4 bases; nucleotides not matched to a gene: 6. As DNA, the CDR3 is TGTGCCAGCAGCGAAACTAGCGTCGGAGAGACCCAGTACTTC. Its translation: CASSETSVGETQYF. Together with reference TRBV9 and TRBJ2-5, the CDR3 gives the full variable domain: DSGVTQTPKHLITATGQRVTLRCSPRSGDLSVYWYQQSLDQGLQFLIQYYNGEERAKGNILERFSAQQFPDLHSELNLSSLELGDSALYFCASSETSVGETQYFGPGTRLLVL.

This clonotype was seen at least ten times. The chain has TRBV9 and TRBJ2-1, with a tentative D call TRBD2 (5 bases). From germline, CDR1 is SGDLS and CDR2 YYNGEE. The CDR3 consists of 18 residues. Trimming removed 0 bases at V and 6 bases at J, with 22 bases between. CDR3 region: CASSVVGMSGTFPNEQFF. CDR3 DNA: TGTGCCAGCAGCGTAGTTGGAATGAGCGGCACCTTCCCCAATGAGCAGTTCTTC.

Comments on this clonotype: A much larger clone is a single base away; this may be a read error. The V call is TRBV29-1, the J call TRBJ1-1, with 7 bases aligning to TRBD1. Germline CDR1 reads SQVTM; CDR2 reads ANQGSEA. CDR3 length: 10 residues. With V trimmed by 4 bases and J by 9 bases, 2 bases remained unmatched. The CDR3 region has the DNA TGCAGCGTTGGGGGACAGAAAGCTTTCTTT. It is translated as CSVGGQKAFF.

Comments on this clonotype: The junction differs from germline at one of its ends, possibly a read error. The V call is TRBV7-9, the J call TRBJ2-3, with D tentatively TRBD2 (5 bases). This CDR3 comprises 16 residues. In germline, CDR1 is SEHNR, CDR2 FQNEAQ (reference sequence). The CDR3 here is CPSTPEGPTSTDTQYF. The CDR3 bases are TGTCCCAGCACCCCCGAGGGTCCGACTAGCACAGATACGCAGTATTTT.

This clonotype has ten or more counts. The J gene is TRBJ1-1, the V gene TRBV5-1; unclear D gene. The ends were cut back, 4 bases at V and 1 base at J, with 8 bases in the middle. The CDR3 runs to 13 residues. CDR1 is SGHRS and CDR2 is YFSETQ in the germline V gene. The CDR3 DNA sequence: TGCGCCAGCAGCGTGGAAAGGAACACTGAAGCTTTCTTT. Residues: CASSVERNTEAFF.

This clonotype has ten or more counts. This sequence joins TRBV3-1 and TRBJ2-5; 8 bases are shared with TRBD2. The V segment lost 4 bases and the J segment 2 bases; nucleotides outside the gene matches: 12. Germline V gene lookup returns CDR1 LGHDT and CDR2 YNNKEL (reference sequence). CDR3 length equals 17 residues. The CDR3 bases are TGTGCCAGCAGCCGCCGGACTAGCAGAACTTATCAAGAGACCCAGTACTTC. This encodes CASSRRTSRTYQETQYF.

The table lists this clonotype with a few counts. The rearrangement uses TRBV2 and TRBJ1-4; D not certain. This CDR3 has 15 residues. The V end was cut by 0 bases, the J end by 4 bases, with 9 bases between. CDR1 and CDR2 from the germline V gene are SNHLY and FYNNEI. The CDR3 DNA reads as TGTGCCAGCAGTGAAGCGACGGCCGTTAATGAAAAACTGTTTTTT. It translates to CASSEATAVNEKLFF.

Many counts were recorded for this clonotype. The chain employs TRBV14 and TRBJ2-7; tentatively, D is TRBD2 (6 bases). CDR1 SGHDN and CDR2 FVKESK come from the germline V gene. V was trimmed by 0 bases and J by 4 bases, leaving 16 bases between them. The CDR3 spans 16 residues. The CDR3 region has the DNA TGTGCCAGCAGCCAAGATCCCTGGACTACCAGGTACGAGCAGTACTTC. This codes for CASSQDPWTTRYEQYF.

This clonotype was picked up many times. CDR3 bases: TGTGCCATCAGACAGGGGCCAGAGACCCAGTACTTC. This gives the protein CAIRQGPETQYF. This chain uses TRBV28 with TRBJ2-5; 8 nucleotides match TRBD1. The germline V gene encodes CDR1 MDHEN and CDR2 SYDVKM. V lost 10 bases and J lost 4; bases outside the gene matches: 5. The CDR3 runs 12 residues.

In this sample, this clonotype turned up many times. The chain employs TRBV6-1 and TRBJ1-1, with D perhaps TRBD1 (6 bases). The CDR3 extends over 15 amino acids. V lost 2 bases and J 1 base, leaving 11 bases between the germline ends. Germline CDR1 is MNHNS and CDR2 is SASEGT. In DNA, the CDR3 is TGTGCCAGCAGTGAACCTCCGGGGGCGAACACTGAAGCTTTCTTT. Translated, it gives CASSEPPGANTEAFF.

A few counts support this clonotype. The genes are TRBV2 and TRBJ1-4; a weak D match, TRBD1 (6 bases). The CDR3 extends over 14 amino acids. The V gene lost 8 bases and the J gene lost 6 bases, with 16 bases spanning the gap. Germline loops: CDR1 SNHLY, CDR2 FYNNEI. The CDR3 DNA sequence: TGTGCCAGCCACCGAAACAGGGAGGATGAAAAACTGTTTTTT. The encoded protein is CASHRNREDEKLFF.

This clonotype turned up a few times. This rearrangement joins TRBV12-3 or TRBV12-4 to TRBJ2-3; maybe TRBD1 (5 bases). The CDR3 has 14 amino acids. Trimming shortened V by 6 bases and J by 3 bases, and 13 bases separated the two germline ends. The CDR3 DNA sequence: TGTGCCAGCAGCTTCTCCAGGGTGACAGATACGCAGTATTTT. It is translated as CASSFSRVTDTQYF.

There are a few counts of this clonotype. The chain combines TRBV29-1 with TRBJ2-7; TRBD1 aligns across 7 bases. The V and J ends lost 5 bases and 7 bases, in that order; junction bases with no gene match: 11. The CDR3 is 13 amino acids. CDR1 and CDR2 (germline): SQVTM, ANQGSEA. For the CDR3, the DNA is TGCAGCGTTAGCGACAGGGCCCTGAGAGAGCAGTACTTC. This encodes CSVSDRALREQYF.

This clonotype was seen more than once but under ten times. The chain combines TRBV30 with TRBJ2-2; the match to TRBD1 covers 7 bases. The germline CDR1 and CDR2 sequences are GTSNPN and SVGIG (reference sequence). The CDR3 sequence is 14 residues long. V lost 2 bases to trimming and J lost 6 bases; unmatched junction nucleotides: 6. In nucleotides, the CDR3 is TGTGCCTGGAGTATGGGGCAGGGGGCCGGGGAGCTGTTTTTT. Translating gives CAWSMGQGAGELFF.

In its sample, this clonotype was seen many times. This chain links TRBV12-3 or TRBV12-4 with TRBJ1-1; D is uncertain. This CDR3 is 11 amino acids long. V lost 8 bases, J lost 10 bases, and 14 bases lay in between. CDR3 in DNA: TGTGCCAGCTCTTCCCCCGGCGGAGCTTTCTTT. Amino acids: CASSSPGGAFF.